This record covers a single TCR beta chain. Its specific antigen is unknown. No qualities accompany the bases; no much larger clone lies one base away. This entry is derived from a study of T cell changes during pregnancy in multiple sclerosis (dated by TCRdb to the late 2010s). Background on the whole study: In women with multiple sclerosis, the researchers looked at how the T cell repertoire shifted as pregnancy progressed.

Receptor amplification or capture employed the immunoSEQ multiplex PCR assay. The source is immuneACCESS, and TCRdb retained only in-frame sequences with V and J called. Part of the clones is not carried over; for the studies checked, unresolved V genes explain less than half of this, and the remainder is unexplained. Counted in this sample were about 53,000 clones; under 95% of them appeared once. Jointly, the top ten make up around 2.9% of the sample. Based on the germline V gene, the CDR1 and CDR2 sequences are SGHRS and YFSETQ. Trimming costs V 2 bases and J 7 bases, and their ends lie 19 bases apart. Inclusive of the bounding cysteine and phenylalanine, the CDR3 is 16 residues long. Only the CDR3 DNA is retained, 48 bases long and in frame from the first base.

The rearrangement combines TRBV5-1 with TRBJ2-1, and the D gene may be TRBD2, 6 bases matching. Sequencing used CD8+ T cells from peripheral blood mononuclear cells, obtained before pregnancy. This clonotype was sampled from a female donor with multiple sclerosis, enrolled in a pregnancy study. The CDR3 protein is CASSFLGGLDRNEQFF. At the DNA level, the sequence is TGCGCCAGCAGCTTCCTGGGGGGTTTAGATAGGAATGAGCAGTTCTTC.